These 3 T cell receptor beta chains share one sample of origin, sequenced in a study of regulatory T cells in long-lasting Graves disease. To make TCR beta libraries, researchers used iRepertoire HTBI primers and Arm-PCR of CDR3 regions. MiXCR was run by TCRdb on the multiplex PCR reads, yielding one entry per CDR3 protein. The profile shows about 440,000 distinct CDR3 sequences, about 15% of them singletons. Time point: newly diagnosed GD, antithyroid drugs for less than 3 months. PBMCs provided the RNA from which the TCR library was made. In addition, the sample was reused for a study of T cells in Graves' hyperthyroidism and ophthalmopathy.

The sample was peripheral blood mononuclear cells (PBMCs), taken at new diagnosis, from a patient treated with antithyroid drugs. The receptors derive from a woman in her thirties with Graves disease.

This rearrangement joins TRBV30 to TRBJ2-7, with 8 bases lining up with TRBD1. Germline loops: CDR1 GTSNPN, CDR2 SVGIG (reference sequence). This CDR3 has 13 residues. The J segment lost 0 bases and the V segment lost 5 bases, leaving 3 bases of the junction unmatched. CDR3 amino acids: CAWGTGASYEQYF. In DNA form, the CDR3 reads TGTGCCTGGGGGACAGGAGCCTCCTACGAGCAGTACTTC.

This chain connects TRBV7-8 to TRBJ2-7; D gene ambiguous. Looked up from germline, CDR1 is SGHVS and CDR2 is FQNEAQ. V dropped 1 base and J dropped 3 bases, with 10 bases sitting between them. The CDR3 length is 14 residues. CDR3 sequence reads: CASSLVDNFYEQYF. The CDR3 DNA sequence: TGTGCCAGCAGCTTAGTAGATAATTTCTACGAGCAGTACTTC.

This clonotype was picked up many times. The V gene is TRBV6-2 or TRBV6-3, the J gene TRBJ1-1; TRBD1 aligns across 10 bases. Germline V gene data show CDR1 as MNHEY and CDR2 as SVGEGT. The CDR3 covers 15 residues. V gave up 5 bases and J gave up 9 bases; unmatched junction bases: 12. The CDR3 region is CASSEATPGQGKAFF. In nucleotides, the CDR3 is TGTGCCAGCAGTGAAGCGACTCCGGGACAGGGGAAAGCTTTCTTT.